Listed below are T cell receptor beta chains from one sample, sequenced in a study of T cells in narcolepsy. Sequenced by immunoSEQ multiplex PCR; TCRdb stores in-frame clones only, minus some. This table has 25,000 to 35,000 clones, 70% to 80% appearing once. The specimen was CD45RA- memory CD4+ T cells from PBMCs. The source of these receptors is a human donor with narcolepsy. The CDR3 runs from the conserved cysteine through the conserved F or W. The D gene is left open where the match is weak. The size of a clone is reported for some rows only, either as once, few or many, or as a class for expanded clones.

J	size	V	D	DNA	CDR3
TRBJ2-1	-	TRBV28	-	TGTGCCAGCAGCCCAACACTAGTCTCCTACAATGAGCAGTTCTTC	CASSPTLVSYNEQFF
TRBJ2-5	-	TRBV5-4	-	TGTGCCAGCAGCTCGGGCGGGAGAACGATAGGGGGAGAGACCCAGTACTTC	CASSSGGRTIGGETQYF
TRBJ1-3	-	TRBV28	-	TGTGCCAGCATCGCAGCAGAGCAAGGAAACACCATATATTTT	CASIAAEQGNTIYF
TRBJ2-7	-	TRBV25-1	-	TGTGCCAGCAGTGAGCGGACGGGGAGCTCCTACGAGCAGTACTTC	CASSERTGSSYEQYF
TRBJ1-2	-	TRBV19	-	TGTGCCAGTAGTACTCCGGGTAGTGGCTACACCTTC	CASSTPGSGYTF
TRBJ1-6	once	TRBV4-3	TRBD1	TGCGCCAGCAGCCAAGAGCGGGACAGAGGCCTCCACTTT	CASSQERDRGLHF
TRBJ2-2	-	TRBV11-1	-	TGTGCCAGCAGCTCGACAGTGAACACCGGGGAGCTGTTTTTT	CASSSTVNTGELFF
TRBJ1-4	medium-sized	TRBV5-1	-	TGCGCCAGCAGCTTGACGAATCTATCTAATGAAAAACTGTTTTTT	CASSLTNLSNEKLFF
TRBJ2-7	once	TRBV28	-	TGTGCCAGCAGTAACAGGGAGGGCTACGAGCAGTACTTC	CASSNREGYEQYF
TRBJ1-2	-	TRBV29-1	-	TGCAGCGTTCTTCACTATGGCTACACCTTC	CSVLHYGYTF
TRBJ2-5	-	TRBV28	-	TGTGCCAGCAGTTTTTCGGGGGCTTTAGGGACCCAGTACTTC	CASSFSGALGTQYF
TRBJ2-1	-	TRBV28	TRBD2	TGTGCCAGCAGACCCCCGGGACTAGCGGGAGACAATGAGCAGTTCTTC	CASRPPGLAGDNEQFF
TRBJ2-7	-	TRBV7-8	TRBD1	TGTGCCAGCAGCTTAGAAGGACAGGGGGCGAGTGAGCAGTACTTC	CASSLEGQGASEQYF
TRBJ2-7	once	TRBV18	-	TGTGCCAGCTCACCATCGGAGGGCTACGAGCAGTACTTC	CASSPSEGYEQYF
TRBJ2-7	-	TRBV11-2	-	TGTGCCAGCAGCTTAGGGACAAACTCCTACGAGCAGTACTTC	CASSLGTNSYEQYF
TRBJ1-2	few	TRBV6-1	-	TGTGCCAGCTCGCGTGGCAGTATTGGCTATGGCTACACCTTC	CASSRGSIGYGYTF
TRBJ1-5	once	TRBV9	TRBD1	TGTGCCAGCAGCGCGGGAACAGGGGTGGGCAATCAGCCCCAGCATTTT	CASSAGTGVGNQPQHF
TRBJ2-1	-	TRBV11-2	TRBD2	TGTGCCAGCCGGGGACTAGGAAAGTATGAGCAGTTCTTC	CASRGLGKYEQFF
TRBJ2-2	-	TRBV7-6	TRBD1	TGTGCCAGTTCAGGGGGCGTAGGCACCGGGGAGCTGTTTTTT	CASSGGVGTGELFF
TRBJ1-2	-	TRBV9	-	TGTGCCAGCAGCGTAGGAGGGGGGGCCGACTATGGCTACACCTTC	CASSVGGGADYGYTF
TRBJ2-1	-	TRBV7-9	-	TGTGCCAGCAGCTTGTTTATCATTGAGCAGTTCTTC	CASSLFIIEQFF
TRBJ1-4	-	TRBV4-1	-	TGCGCCAGCAGCCAGGGGCCGATACGGGAAAAACTGTTTTTT	CASSQGPIREKLFF
TRBJ1-5	-	TRBV6-5	-	TGTGCCAGCATTCCGGACGGAAATCAGCCCCAGCATTTT	CASIPDGNQPQHF
TRBJ2-5	-	TRBV30	-	TGTGCCTGGAGTCCCCTGGGGGCAGGGGGGGAGACCCAGTACTTC	CAWSPLGAGGETQYF
TRBJ2-3	-	TRBV7-2	-	TGTGCCAGCAGCTTACTTCCTAGCATGGGGGAAGATACGCAGTATTTT	CASSLLPSMGEDTQYF
TRBJ2-2	once	TRBV18	-	TGTGCCAGCTCACCCTCCCGGGCCCAGGGGACCGGGGAGCTGTTTTTT	CASSPSRAQGTGELFF
TRBJ1-2	-	TRBV19	-	TGTGCCAGTAGTTCCTCCTATGGCTACACCTTC	CASSSSYGYTF
TRBJ1-5	-	TRBV19	TRBD1	TGTGCCAGTACCGGGGGCCCAAGACAGGGGGCTTTAGCTAGCAATCAGCCCCAGCATTTT	CASTGGPRQGALASNQPQHF
TRBJ2-7	-	TRBV29-1	TRBD2	TGCAGCGTTGAAGATAGGTGGACTAGCGGGAGGGGTGAGCAGTACTTC	CSVEDRWTSGRGEQYF
TRBJ2-3	-	TRBV9	TRBD2	TGTGCCAGCAGCGGAAATAGCGGGGGGCCTTTTGATACGCAGTATTTT	CASSGNSGGPFDTQYF
TRBJ2-7	-	TRBV6-5	-	TGTGCCAGCCAGAAGCAGGGGACGGGCGAGCAGTACTTC	CASQKQGTGEQYF
TRBJ1-2	once	TRBV25-1	-	TGTGCCAGCAGTGACGATGGACTTTTTAACTATGGCTACACCTTC	CASSDDGLFNYGYTF
TRBJ1-1	-	TRBV28	-	TGTGCCAGCAGGCCCGGGACACCCAACGCGGCTTTCTTT	CASRPGTPNAAFF
TRBJ2-5	-	TRBV5-4	TRBD2	TGTGCCAGCAGCGGGGGACTAGCGGGAGACGGGACCCAGTACTTC	CASSGGLAGDGTQYF
TRBJ2-1	-	TRBV15	TRBD2	TGTGCCACCAGCAGAGGAGGGAGGGGAATCATAGTAGAGCAGTTCTTC	CATSRGGRGIIVEQFF
TRBJ1-6	-	TRBV11-1	-	TGTGCCAGCAGCTTCAGGGCCCGAAATTCACCCCTCCACTTT	CASSFRARNSPLHF
TRBJ2-7	-	TRBV7-9	-	TGTGCCAGCAGCCCGCAGTGGGACTCCTACGAGCAGTACTTC	CASSPQWDSYEQYF
TRBJ1-1	-	TRBV25-1	TRBD1	TGTGCCGGCAGCCGTCAGGGGGCGGCTGAAGCTTTCTTT	CAGSRQGAAEAFF
TRBJ1-5	once	TRBV19	-	TGTGCCAGTAGTATAGCACAGTCCGGGACCCAGCATTTT	CASSIAQSGTQHF
TRBJ1-4	-	TRBV19	-	TGTGCCAGTAGTACCCGGACACCCCGAGGAGAAAAACTGTTTTTT	CASSTRTPRGEKLFF
TRBJ2-7	-	TRBV28	TRBD2	TGTGCCAGCCGAACTAGCGGGAGGTCACTCTACGAGCAGTACTTC	CASRTSGRSLYEQYF
TRBJ2-3	-	TRBV27	TRBD2	TGTGCCAGCAGTTTAACTAGCGGCAGCACAGATACGCAGTATTTT	CASSLTSGSTDTQYF
TRBJ2-2	once	TRBV10-2	-	TGCGCCAGCAGGGGGCTTCGGGGGGCCCACACCGGGGAGCTGTTTTTT	CASRGLRGAHTGELFF
TRBJ1-1	few	TRBV19	TRBD1	TGTGCCAGTAGCCCCCGGACAGGGATAGACACTGAAGCTTTCTTT	CASSPRTGIDTEAFF
TRBJ2-1	-	TRBV27	-	TGTGCCAGCAGGCGAGAAACAGGGAACGGTGAGCAGTTCTTC	CASRRETGNGEQFF
TRBJ1-1	-	TRBV7-9	-	TGTGCCAGCACCCCAAGACAGTTTAACACTGAAGCTTTCTTT	CASTPRQFNTEAFF
TRBJ2-7	-	TRBV30	-	TGTGCCTGGCGAGTCGCCAGCCTCTCTATACCTTACGAGCAGTACTTC	CAWRVASLSIPYEQYF
TRBJ2-3	-	TRBV19	-	TGTGCCAGTAGTATTCTTCGCACAGATACGCAGTATTTT	CASSILRTDTQYF
TRBJ2-3	-	TRBV28	TRBD1	TGTGCCAGCAGTTCCATAAACTTAGACAGGGGGCGTACAGATACGCAGTATTTT	CASSSINLDRGRTDTQYF
TRBJ2-7	-	TRBV15	-	TGTGCCACCAGCAGAGATCTGCGGGACGCCTACGAGCAGTACTTC	CATSRDLRDAYEQYF
TRBJ1-1	few	TRBV18	TRBD1	TGTGCCAGCTCACCACCTTGGAACAGGGGGCGAAGCACTGAAGCTTTCTTT	CASSPPWNRGRSTEAFF
TRBJ2-3	-	TRBV18	TRBD2	TGTGCCAGCTCACGACAGAGGGTTAGTTCCTCGGGAGGTACAGATACGCAGTATTTT	CASSRQRVSSSGGTDTQYF
TRBJ2-7	-	TRBV11-2	TRBD2	TGTGCCAGCAGCTCTACTAGCGGGAGGAACGAGCAGTACTTC	CASSSTSGRNEQYF
TRBJ2-1	-	TRBV29-1	TRBD2	TGCAGCGTCCCCGCCGCCGGACTAGCGATAAGCGGTGAGCAGTTCTTC	CSVPAAGLAISGEQFF
TRBJ2-3	once	TRBV14	-	TGTGCCAGCAGCCAAGATCTCCGGGATACGCAGTATTTT	CASSQDLRDTQYF
TRBJ2-7	-	TRBV18	TRBD1	TGTGCCAGCTCACCGGGAAAAGCGAATAGTACAGGGGCGGTCGGCGAGCAGTACTTC	CASSPGKANSTGAVGEQYF
TRBJ2-3	-	TRBV4-3	-	TGCGCCAGCAGCCTGCCGAGCGGGGATACGCAGTATTTT	CASSLPSGDTQYF
TRBJ1-5	-	TRBV6-5	TRBD1	TGTGCCAGCAGGGGGGGACAGGAGCGGCAGCCCCAGCATTTT	CASRGGQERQPQHF
TRBJ2-1	-	TRBV5-6	TRBD2	TGTGCCAGCAGCTCAGCGGGAGCGCCAGGCAATGAGCAGTTCTTC	CASSSAGAPGNEQFF